This T cell receptor (beta chain) appears in the sequencing data of a study of cytotoxic CD8 clonotypes in ibrutinib-treated CLL. Study results and limitations: The times at which samples were taken varied between sustained-remission and progressing patients. Among the clonotypes, public ones were uncommon and contracted or held stable on treatment.

The table came from immunoSEQ multiplex PCR; TCRdb's copy has only in-frame clones and leaves some out. The sample has 150,000 to 200,000 clones; approximately 80% are singletons. A word on this clone: Its antigen is as yet unknown.

The source of this sequence is a human donor with chronic lymphocytic leukemia. Sequencing was performed on PBMCs, taken after 24 months of ibrutinib treatment.

The CDR3 sequence is CASRKTSGETQYF. The CDR3 DNA sequence: TGTGCCAGCAGAAAGACTAGCGGAGAGACCCAGTACTTC. J is TRBJ2-5 and V is TRBV6-6; 9 bases agree with TRBD2. The germline V gene has CDR1 MNHNY and CDR2 SVGAGI (reference sequence). This CDR3 region has 13 residues. Trimming removed 6 bases from V and 4 bases from J; junction bases left unmatched: 3.